This is a list of T cell receptor beta chains from one sample in a study of T cell responses to AZD1222 COVID-19 vaccine. This table comes from immunoSEQ multiplex PCR, and its TCRdb copy is limited to in-frame clones, with some not included. In the table there are 25,000 to 30,000 clones, about 77% of which are singletons. Sequencing was performed on peripheral blood, taken on day 0 of AZD1222 vaccination. The receptors were gathered from an adult in good health. The CDR3 runs from the conserved cysteine through the conserved F or W. A D gene is named only where the DNA matches it firmly. The size of a clone is reported for some rows only, either as once, few or many, or as a class for expanded clones.

j_call | cdr3_length | v_call | d_call | clone_size | cdr3_nt | cdr3_aa
TRBJ1-4 | 15 | TRBV28 | TRBD1 | . | TGTGCCAGCAGGACTCCACAGGGGGCTTATGAAAAACTGTTTTTT | CASRTPQGAYEKLFF
TRBJ2-2 | 13 | TRBV3-1/TRBV3-2 | . | . | TGTGCCAGCAGCCTTTCTTCCAAGGGGGAGCTGTTTTTT | CASSLSSKGELFF
TRBJ1-2 | 13 | TRBV5-1 | TRBD1 | few | TGCGCCAGCAGCAAGACAGGGGGGGAAGGCTACACCTTC | CASSKTGGEGYTF
TRBJ2-7 | 15 | TRBV10-1 | . | . | TGCGCCAGCAGCGAGAGCGGGACAGAGCCCTACGAGCAGTACTTC | CASSESGTEPYEQYF
TRBJ1-2 | 12 | TRBV27 | . | . | TGTGCCAGCAGAGAAAGGGAGGACGGCTACACCTTC | CASREREDGYTF
TRBJ2-6 | 15 | TRBV19 | . | . | TGTGCCAGTAGTATATTTGACTCTGGGGCCAACGTCCTGACTTTC | CASSIFDSGANVLTF
TRBJ2-2 | 15 | TRBV11-3 | . | once | TGTGCCAGCAGCTTAGAAGGGTCGAACACCGGGGAGCTGTTTTTT | CASSLEGSNTGELFF
TRBJ2-2 | 15 | TRBV7-6 | TRBD1 | . | TGTGCCAGCAGAGGACAGGGTGCTGGAACCGGGGAGCTGTTTTTT | CASRGQGAGTGELFF
TRBJ1-3 | 16 | TRBV4-1 | . | . | TGCGCCAGCAGCCAACAAGACCCCTCGGGAGGAAACACCATATATTTT | CASSQQDPSGGNTIYF
TRBJ1-3 | 15 | TRBV3-1/TRBV3-2 | TRBD1 | few | TGTGCCAGCAGTCATGGACAGGGTGCTGGAAACACCATATATTTT | CASSHGQGAGNTIYF
TRBJ2-7 | 14 | TRBV7-9 | . | once | TGTGCCAGCAGCTTCCCCAGGGAATCCTACGAGCAGTACTTC | CASSFPRESYEQYF
TRBJ1-2 | 14 | TRBV19 | . | . | TGTGCCAGTAGTAGACAGGTAGATAACTATGGCTACACCTTC | CASSRQVDNYGYTF
TRBJ2-1 | 16 | TRBV18 | TRBD2 | . | TGTGCCAGCTCACCTGGACTAGCGGGAGGGGAAAATGAGCAGTTCTTC | CASSPGLAGGENEQFF
TRBJ1-1 | 18 | TRBV5-1 | TRBD1 | few | TGCGCCAGCAGCTTGGCAGGTGCAGGGGGTCAGAAGAACACTGAAGCTTTCTTT | CASSLAGAGGQKNTEAFF
TRBJ2-5 | 18 | TRBV9 | TRBD2 | . | TGTGCCAGCAGCGTAGCTTCGGTAGCGGGAGGCGGTCAAGAGACCCAGTACTTC | CASSVASVAGGGQETQYF
TRBJ1-5 | 17 | TRBV6-1 | TRBD1 | . | TGTGCCAGCAGTGAGGGATCCGGGACAGCGGTATCGAAGCCCCAGCATTTT | CASSEGSGTAVSKPQHF
TRBJ2-2 | 15 | TRBV27 | . | . | TGTGCCAGCAGACAAACTAGGGGCGGAAGCGGGGAGCTGTTTTTT | CASRQTRGGSGELFF
TRBJ2-5 | 18 | TRBV5-4 | TRBD2 | . | TGTGCCAGCAGGATTGGGGCGGCTAGCGGGAAGAGAGGAGAGACCCAGTACTTC | CASRIGAASGKRGETQYF
TRBJ1-2 | 18 | TRBV30 | TRBD1 | once | TGTGCCTGGAGGGGACAGGGACAGTCGGGCCCCAGTCTCTATGGCTACACCTTC | CAWRGQGQSGPSLYGYTF
TRBJ2-2 | 17 | TRBV7-9 | TRBD2 | . | TGTGCCAGCAGCCTCGGACTAGCGGGGGCGAACACCGGGGAGCTGTTTTTT | CASSLGLAGANTGELFF
TRBJ1-1 | 16 | TRBV6-6 | . | . | TGTGCCAGCAGTTACCCCGAGCTGGGGGGGGACACTGAAGCTTTCTTT | CASSYPELGGDTEAFF
TRBJ2-7 | 14 | TRBV18 | . | few | TGTGCCAGCTCACCACTCGGACGCAGCTACGAGCAGTACTTC | CASSPLGRSYEQYF
TRBJ2-2 | 16 | TRBV3-1/TRBV3-2 | . | . | TGTGCCAGCAGCCAAGTTCGGGGCAGGGTCACCGGGGAGCTGTTTTTT | CASSQVRGRVTGELFF
TRBJ2-1 | 16 | TRBV7-9 | . | . | TGTGCCAGCAGCTTGTCAGGAGGGCCCCCCTACAATGAGCAGTTCTTC | CASSLSGGPPYNEQFF
TRBJ1-4 | 15 | TRBV7-8 | . | once | TGTGCCAGCAGTCAGACAGCGTCCCAAAATGAAAAACTGTTTTTT | CASSQTASQNEKLFF
TRBJ2-6 | 16 | TRBV18 | . | . | TGTGCCAGCTCACCAGGCTTCCGCTCTGGGGCCAACGTCCTGACTTTC | CASSPGFRSGANVLTF
TRBJ2-5 | 17 | TRBV14 | . | . | TGTGCCAGCAGCCAAGAAGCAGTGTGGCCAGGGGCAGGGACCCAGTACTTC | CASSQEAVWPGAGTQYF
TRBJ2-1 | 14 | TRBV5-1 | TRBD2 | once | TGCGCCAGCAGAACTAGCGGGAGGGGGAATGAGCAGTTCTTC | CASRTSGRGNEQFF